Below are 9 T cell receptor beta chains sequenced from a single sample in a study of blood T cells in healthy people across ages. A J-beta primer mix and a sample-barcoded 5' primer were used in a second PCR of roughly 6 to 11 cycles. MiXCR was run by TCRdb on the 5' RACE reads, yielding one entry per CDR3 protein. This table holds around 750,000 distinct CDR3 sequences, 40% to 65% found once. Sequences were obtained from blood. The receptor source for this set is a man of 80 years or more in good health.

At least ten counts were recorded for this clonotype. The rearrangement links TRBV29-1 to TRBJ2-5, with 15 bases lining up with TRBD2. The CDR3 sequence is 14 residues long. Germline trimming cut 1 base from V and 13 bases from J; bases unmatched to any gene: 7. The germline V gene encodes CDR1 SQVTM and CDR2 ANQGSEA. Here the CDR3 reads CSVEAGLAGGPRYF. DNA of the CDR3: TGCAGCGTTGAAGCCGGACTAGCGGGAGGGCCACGGTACTTC.

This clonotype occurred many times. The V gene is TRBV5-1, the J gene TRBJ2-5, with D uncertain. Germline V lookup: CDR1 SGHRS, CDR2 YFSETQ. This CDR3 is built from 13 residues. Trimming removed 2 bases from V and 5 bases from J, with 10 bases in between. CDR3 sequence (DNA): TGCGCCAGCAGCTTCACCGACCGGGAGACCCAGTACTTC. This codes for CASSFTDRETQYF.

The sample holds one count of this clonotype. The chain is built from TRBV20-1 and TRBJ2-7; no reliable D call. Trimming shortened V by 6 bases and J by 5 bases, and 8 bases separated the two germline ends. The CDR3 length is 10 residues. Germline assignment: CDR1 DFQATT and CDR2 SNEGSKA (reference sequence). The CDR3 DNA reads TGCAGTGCCCCACTTAACGAGCAGTACTTC. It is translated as CSAPLNEQYF.

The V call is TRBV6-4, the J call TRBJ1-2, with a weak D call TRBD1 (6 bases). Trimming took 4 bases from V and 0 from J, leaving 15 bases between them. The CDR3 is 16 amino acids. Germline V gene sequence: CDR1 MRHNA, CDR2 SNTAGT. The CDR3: CASSVLGGQANYGYTF. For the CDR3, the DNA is TGTGCCAGCAGTGTTCTTGGGGGCCAGGCTAACTATGGCTACACCTTC.

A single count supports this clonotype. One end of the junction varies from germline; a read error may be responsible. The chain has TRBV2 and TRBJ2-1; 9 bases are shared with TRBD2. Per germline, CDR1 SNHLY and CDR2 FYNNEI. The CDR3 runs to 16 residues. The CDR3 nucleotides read TGTGCCAGCAGTGAATGGGGCGGGAGGGGGATCAATGAGCCGTTCTTC. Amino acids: CASSEWGGRGINEPFF. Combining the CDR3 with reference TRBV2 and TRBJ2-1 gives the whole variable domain EPEVTQTPSHQVTQMGQEVILRCVPISNHLYFYWYRQILGQKVEFLVSFYNNEISEKSEIFDDQFSVERPDGSNFTLKIRSTKLEDSAMYFCASSEWGGRGINEPFFGPGTRLTVL.

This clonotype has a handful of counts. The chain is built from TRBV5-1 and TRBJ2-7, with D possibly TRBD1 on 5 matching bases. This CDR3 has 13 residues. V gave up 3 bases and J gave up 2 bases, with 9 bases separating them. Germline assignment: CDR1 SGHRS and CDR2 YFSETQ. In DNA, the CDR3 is TGCGCCAGCAGCTGGACATTGGCCTACGAGCAGTACTTC. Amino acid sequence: CASSWTLAYEQYF.

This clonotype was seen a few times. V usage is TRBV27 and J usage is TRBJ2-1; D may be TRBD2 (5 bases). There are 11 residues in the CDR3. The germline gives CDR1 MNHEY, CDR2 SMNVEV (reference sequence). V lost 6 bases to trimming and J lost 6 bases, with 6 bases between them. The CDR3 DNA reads TGTGCCAGCAGGAGCGGCAATGAGCAGTTCTTC. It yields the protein CASRSGNEQFF.

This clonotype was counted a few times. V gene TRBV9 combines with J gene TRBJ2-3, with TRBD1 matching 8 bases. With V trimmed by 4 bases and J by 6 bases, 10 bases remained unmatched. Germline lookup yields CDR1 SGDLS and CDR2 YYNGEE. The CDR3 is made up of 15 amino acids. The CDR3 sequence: CASSPGGRTTDTQYF. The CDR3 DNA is TGTGCCAGCAGCCCAGGGGGCAGGACCACTGATACGCAGTATTTT.

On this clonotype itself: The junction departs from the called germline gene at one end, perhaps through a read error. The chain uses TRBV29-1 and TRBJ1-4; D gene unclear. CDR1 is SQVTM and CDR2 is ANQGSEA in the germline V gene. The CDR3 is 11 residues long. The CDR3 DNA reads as TGCAGCGTTGACTGGAATGGAAAACTGTTTTTT. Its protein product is CSVDWNGKLFF.